The entry that follows covers one TCR beta chain sequence. Its antigen is undetermined. This specimen comes from a study of T cell repertoires in cytomegalovirus infection. Study information: It was recently identified HLA-C-restricted and well-studied HLA-B-restricted CMV epitopes that the study used. General study findings and limits: HLA-C-restricted CMV-specific TCR beta clonotypes were dominant in the ex vivo response.

In TCRdb, the reads were re-called with MiXCR into one record per CDR3 protein. The profile shows tens of thousands of distinct CDR3 sequences, around 20% of them singletons. The CDR3 spans 15 residues. Trimming took 0 bases from V and 2 from J, leaving 11 bases between them. Germline V gene sequence: CDR1 MGHRA, CDR2 YSYEKL. The material was CD8+ T cells from cultured PBMCs, obtained from culture after CMV antigen stimulation. The rearrangement links TRBV4-1 to TRBJ2-7; the D gene is possibly TRBD1 (6 bases). The sequence was obtained from a human donor in good health (CMV status not recorded). Some clones in this sample may be carry-over from other donors' samples. Here the CDR3 reads CASSQEGGTPYEQYF. DNA of the CDR3: TGCGCCAGCAGCCAAGAAGGGGGTACTCCCTACGAGCAGTACTTC.